These 8 T cell receptor beta chains came from one sample sequenced in a study of T cell clonality in common variable immunodeficiency. TCRdb keeps only in-frame clones here, not all; method: immunoSEQ multiplex PCR. The sample yields more than 45,000 clones, without any singletons. The sequenced sample consisted of peripheral blood mononuclear cells. Every receptor here comes from a person between 18 and 70 years old in good health.

The sample holds a few counts of this clone. Being one base from a much bigger clone, this may be a read error. The read gets to within 3 residues of the CDR3 end, and the germline J gene fills in the rest. The chain links TRBV19 to TRBJ1-5, with 7 bases fitting TRBD1. The CDR3 consists of 15 residues. After removal of 8 bases from V and 0 bases from J, the junction contained 7 bases not matched to a gene. Germline CDR1 and CDR2: LNHDA and SQIVND (reference sequence). The CDR3 region is CASRTGVNSNQPQHF. The CDR3 bases that were read are TGTGCCAGTCGAACAGGGGTTAATAGCAATCAGCCC.

Concerning this clone itself: With the read ending 3 residues before the CDR3 end, the germline J gene is used to fill in that end. The chain combines TRBV30 with TRBJ1-1; 9 bases are shared with TRBD1. Germline V lookup: CDR1 GTSNPN, CDR2 SVGIG (reference sequence). V trimming: 0 bases; J trimming: 3 bases; junction bases outside the gene matches: 11. There are 17 residues in the CDR3. CDR3 loop: CAWSVRRTGDRHTEAFF. Incomplete CDR3 DNA: TGTGCCTGGAGTGTACGGAGGACAGGGGACCGCCACACTGAA.

A few counts support this clone. The CDR3 end falls 3 residues outside the read, so it is completed with the germline J gene. The V gene is TRBV11-2, the J gene TRBJ2-5; tentative D call: TRBD1 (5 bases). CDR3 length equals 13 residues. V lost 4 bases and J 3 bases, leaving 9 bases between the germline ends. CDR1 SGHAT and CDR2 FQNNGV come from the germline V gene. CDR3 DNA, as far as it was read: TGTGCCAGCAGCTCACAGGTAGAAGAGACC. Translating gives CASSSQVEET. The whole CDR3 sequence is CASSSQVEETQYF. The variable domain in full, completed from reference TRBV11-2 and TRBJ2-5, reads EAGVAQSPRYKIIEKRQSVAFWCNPISGHATLYWYQQILGQGPKLLIQFQNNGVVDDSQLPKDRFSAERLKGVDSTLKIQPAKLEDSAVYLCASSSQVEETQYFGPGTRLLVL.

This clone has only a few counts. The read ends 3 residues shy of where the CDR3 ends; the end is completed using the germline J gene. This chain links TRBV23-1 with TRBJ1-1; 7 bases fit TRBD1. TRBV23-1 is an open reading frame, and its role is uncertain. This CDR3 is 15 amino acids long. The ends lost 0 bases at V and 5 bases at J; junction bases unmatched: 6. The sequenced CDR3 bases are TGCGCCAGCAGTCAATCAGACAGGGTGTTAACTGAA. Amino acid sequence: CASSQSDRVLTE. The whole CDR3 region reads CASSQSDRVLTEAFF.

This clone was seen repeatedly, ten times or more. The read is 3 residues too short to cover the CDR3 end, so that end is filled in from the germline J gene. The V gene is TRBV6-2 or TRBV6-3, the J gene TRBJ2-3; 8 nucleotides line up with TRBD2. CDR1 and CDR2 from the germline V gene are MNHEY and SVGEGT. The CDR3 is 16 residues long. The CDR3 bases that were read are TGTGCCAGCCACGGGGGTAGCGGGGCGTCCTGGGAGACG. It specifies CASHGGSGASWET. The full CDR3 reads CASHGGSGASWETQYF.

This clone was observed at least ten times. The sequenced fragment ends 3 residues before the CDR3 boundary, so the rest is inferred from the germline J gene. The V call is TRBV5-6, the J call TRBJ1-2; 9 bases align to TRBD1. The CDR3 covers 15 residues. CDR1 SGHDT and CDR2 YYEEEE come from the germline V gene. Trimming removed 4 bases from V and 2 bases from J; junction bases left unmatched: 6. CDR3 region: CASSPGQGINYGYTF. The covered CDR3 bases are TGTGCCAGCAGCCCGGGACAGGGAATAAACTATGGC.

Many counts were recorded for this clone. The read stops 3 residues short of the end of the CDR3; the missing end is completed from the germline J gene. The V call is TRBV4-2, the J call TRBJ1-6; the match to TRBD1 covers 7 bases. The CDR3 loop spans 15 amino acids. The V segment lost 5 bases and the J segment 7 bases; nucleotides outside the gene matches: 8. Germline V gives CDR1 LGHNA, CDR2 YNFKEQ. Partial CDR3 DNA: TGTGCCAGCAGCTCCAGACAGGGTGGGAATTCACCC. This codes for CASSSRQGGNSP. The whole CDR3 reads CASSSRQGGNSPLHF.

This clone was counted ten times or more. The read stops 3 residues short of the end of the CDR3; the missing end is completed from the germline J gene. The chain combines TRBV18 with TRBJ2-3, with TRBD1 matching over 8 bases. The ends lost 2 bases at V and 0 bases at J; junction bases unmatched: 1. CDR3 length equals 15 residues. The germline V gene has CDR1 KGHSH and CDR2 LQKENI. CDR3 DNA, as far as it was read: TGTGCCAGCTCACCAAGGACAGGGAGCACAGATACG. Translating it yields CASSPRTGSTDT. The whole CDR3 is CASSPRTGSTDTQYF. Full variable domain (remainder filled in from reference TRBV18 and TRBJ2-3): NAGVMQNPRHLVRRRGQEARLRCSPMKGHSHVYWYRQLPEEGLKFMVYLQKENIIDESGMPKERFSAEFPKEGPSILRIQQVVRGDSAAYFCASSPRTGSTDTQYFGPGTRLTVL.